The clone carrying this TCR beta chain was seen repeatedly, ten times or more. 5'RACE generated cDNA with 10-nucleotide random UMIs. TCRdb re-called the 5' RACE reads through MiXCR, storing one row per CDR3 protein. The sample gives around 97,000 distinct CDR3 sequences, approximately 10% of which show up once; more than 2.5% is in the top ten. The data originate from a study of neurological immune-mediated disorders. Sample time point: longitudinal time-point 3. The V end lost 5 bases, the J end lost 8 bases, and 16 bases lay between the germline ends. CDR1 is MNHNY, CDR2 SVGAGI, per germline (reference sequence). The CDR3 spans 14 residues.

Sample: PBMCs. The chain employs TRBV6-6 and TRBJ2-1, with D possibly TRBD1 on 6 matching bases. The TCR sequence derives from a female donor with HTLV-1-associated myelopathy (HAM/TSP). The DNA of the CDR3 is TGTGCCAGCAGTCTCAACAGGGATGTCGATGAGCAGTTCTTC. Encoded protein: CASSLNRDVDEQFF.